These 24 T cell receptor beta chains came from one sample sequenced in a study of blood T cell repertoires in COVID-19. Some clones are missing from TCRdb's copy, which holds only in-frame ones; the method was immunoSEQ multiplex PCR. The profile shows 250,000 to 350,000 clones, about 87% of them singletons. The sequencing input was peripheral blood. The source is a woman aged 45-59 years with COVID-19, enrolled during active disease.

The rearrangement uses TRBV7-2 and TRBJ2-1; TRBD2 matches at 10 bases. With V trimmed by 5 bases and J by 3 bases, 4 bases remained unmatched. This CDR3 has 15 residues. CDR1 SGHTA and CDR2 FQGNSA come from the germline V gene. In nucleotides, the CDR3 is TGTGCCAGCAGCGAAGCGGGAGGGGGCTACAATGAGCAGTTCTTC. Amino acid sequence: CASSEAGGGYNEQFF. Full variable domain (rest looked up from reference TRBV7-2 and TRBJ2-1): GAGVSQSPSNKVTEKGKDVELRCDPISGHTALYWYRQSLGQGLEFLIYFQGNSAPDKSGLPSDRFSAERTGGSVSTLTIQRTQQEDSAVYLCASSEAGGGYNEQFFGPGTRLTVL.

The chain couples TRBV7-2 to TRBJ2-7, with 7 bases lining up with TRBD2. Germline V CDR1 and CDR2: SGHTA, FQGNSA. Trimming took 1 base from V and 1 from J; bases not matched to a gene: 4. The CDR3 sequence is 15 residues long. The CDR3 is CASSLGSSGSYEQYF. The CDR3 DNA is TGTGCCAGCAGCTTAGGGTCTAGCGGTTCCTACGAGCAGTACTTC.

This chain links TRBV6-5 with TRBJ1-2; D is possibly TRBD1 (5 bases). Trimming cost V 8 bases and J 4 bases, with 14 bases left between them. The germline V gene encodes CDR1 MNHEY and CDR2 SVGAGI. The CDR3 spans 13 residues. CDR3 amino acids: CASAAGLFYGYTF. The DNA for the CDR3 is TGTGCCAGCGCAGCAGGGCTCTTCTATGGCTACACCTTC.

The V gene is TRBV9, the J gene TRBJ2-5, with TRBD2 matching 11 bases. V lost 0 bases, J lost 2 bases, and 6 bases stayed unmatched. There are 17 residues in the CDR3. CDR1 and CDR2 (germline): SGDLS, YYNGEE. CDR3 amino acids: CASSVGLAGGPQETQYF. CDR3 nucleotides: TGTGCCAGCAGCGTAGGCCTAGCGGGAGGACCTCAAGAGACCCAGTACTTC.

The chain carries TRBV9 and TRBJ1-1, with 7 bases lining up with TRBD1. CDR1 SGDLS and CDR2 YYNGEE come from the germline V gene. V dropped 4 bases and J dropped 0; count of bases not matched to a gene: 15. The CDR3 runs 18 residues. The DNA of the CDR3 is TGTGCCAGCAGCCCGCACTCCGGGACAGTCTTTCTGAACACTGAAGCTTTCTTT. Its translation is CASSPHSGTVFLNTEAFF.

The gene calls are TRBV30 and TRBJ1-1, with D possibly being TRBD1 (5 bases). CDR1 is GTSNPN and CDR2 is SVGIG in the germline V gene (reference sequence). Trimming removed 1 base at V and 7 bases at J, with 10 bases between. This CDR3 spans 12 amino acids. The CDR3 nucleotides read TGTGCCTGGAGTGGATGGGGCCTTGAAGCTTTCTTT. Translated: CAWSGWGLEAFF.

The chain recombines TRBV12-3 or TRBV12-4 with TRBJ1-1; D call uncertain. Trimming shortened V by 3 bases and J by 8 bases, and 13 bases separated the two germline ends. The CDR3 is 13 residues long. This chain's CDR3 is CASSFILGGEAFF. CDR3 nucleotides: TGTGCCAGCAGTTTTATACTAGGTGGAGAAGCTTTCTTT.

This clone was found a few times. The rearrangement uses TRBV19 and TRBJ1-6, with D unclear. Per the germline V gene, CDR1 is LNHDA and CDR2 is SQIVND (reference sequence). With 3 bases removed from V and 0 bases from J, the gap between germline ends came to 9 bases. The CDR3 loop spans 16 amino acids. Here the CDR3 DNA reads TGTGCCAGTAGTATCGCTGCGAGCTCCTATAATTCACCCCTCCACTTT. This translates into CASSIAASSYNSPLHF.

The gene calls are TRBV5-4 and TRBJ2-7, with a weak D call TRBD1 (7 bases). CDR1 SGHNT and CDR2 YYREEE come from the germline V gene (reference sequence). The CDR3 contains 14 residues. Trimming took off 1 base at V and 3 bases at J, with 11 bases between the two ends. The CDR3 reads CASSLNRGLYEQYF. The CDR3 DNA follows: TGTGCCAGCAGCTTGAACAGGGGACTCTACGAGCAGTACTTC.

V is TRBV19 and J is TRBJ2-3; D uncertain. Trimming took off 4 bases at V and 0 bases at J, with 8 bases between the two ends. The CDR3 consists of 14 residues. Germline V gene sequence: CDR1 LNHDA, CDR2 SQIVND (reference sequence). Here the CDR3 DNA reads TGTGCCAGTAGTAAAGCTAGGAGCACAGATACGCAGTATTTT. Encoded protein: CASSKARSTDTQYF.

CDR3 amino acids: CASSVGGGVRTDTQYF. The CDR3, as DNA: TGTGCCAGCAGCGTAGGAGGGGGGGTACGCACAGATACGCAGTATTTT. V gene TRBV9 combines with J gene TRBJ2-3, with a weak D call TRBD2 (7 bases). Between the trimmed V and J ends, which lost 0 bases and 1 base, there was a span of 12 bases. Germline V lookup: CDR1 SGDLS, CDR2 YYNGEE. The length of the CDR3 is 16 residues.

The DNA of the CDR3 is TGCGCCAGCAGCCAACCTAAGGGGGCGGGTAGCTCCTACAATGAGCAGTTCTTC. Translating it yields CASSQPKGAGSSYNEQFF. V is TRBV4-1 and J is TRBJ2-1; 7 bases map to TRBD1. J was trimmed by 0 bases and V by 2 bases; bases with no gene match: 10. The V gene's germline CDR1 is MGHRA and CDR2 YSYEKL. The CDR3 contains 18 residues.

V usage is TRBV2 and J usage is TRBJ2-1, with 7 bases fitting TRBD2. This CDR3 is 15 amino acids long. Germline CDR1 SNHLY, CDR2 FYNNEI. V trimming: 10 bases; J trimming: 3 bases; junction bases outside the gene matches: 12. The CDR3 DNA reads as TGTGCCACTCCGGAGGAGGCTAGCGGCTACAATGAGCAGTTCTTC. It encodes CATPEEASGYNEQFF.

The chain joins TRBV6-2 or TRBV6-3 to TRBJ2-1; a possible D gene is TRBD1 (6 bases). This CDR3 has 14 amino acids. Germline CDR1 MNHEY, CDR2 SVGEGT. Trimming pared 6 bases from V and 2 bases from J, leaving 11 bases between. CDR3 sequence: CASSPGQTYNEQFF. CDR3 bases: TGTGCCAGCAGCCCCGGACAGACCTACAATGAGCAGTTCTTC.

V and J are TRBV30 and TRBJ1-1, with D perhaps TRBD1 (5 bases). Germline V gene data show CDR1 as GTSNPN and CDR2 as SVGIG (reference sequence). The CDR3 covers 14 residues. Deletions cut 0 bases from V and 3 bases from J, with 11 bases between. This CDR3 reads CAWSVRLGDTEAFF. DNA of the CDR3: TGTGCCTGGAGTGTACGTTTAGGGGACACTGAAGCTTTCTTT.

This chain links TRBV5-1 with TRBJ2-1; 13 bases are shared with TRBD2. The CDR3 contains 19 residues. The V and J ends lost 0 bases and 2 bases, in that order; junction bases with no gene match: 8. Germline V gene sequence: CDR1 SGHRS, CDR2 YFSETQ. The DNA of the CDR3 is TGCGCCAGCAGCTTGGGTTACCGGACTAGCGGGGGCGCCTACAATGAGCAGTTCTTC. It yields the protein CASSLGYRTSGGAYNEQFF.

This clone appeared a single time. V and J are TRBV3-1 (or the pseudogene TRBV3-2) and TRBJ1-1; TRBD1 might be the D (5 bases). V shed 3 bases and J shed 0 bases, with 23 bases lying between them. Germline V gene data show CDR1 as LGHDT and CDR2 as YNNKEL (reference sequence). The CDR3 has 19 amino acids. CDR3 in amino acids: CASSHNFDRNQPLNTEAFF. CDR3 DNA sequence: TGTGCCAGCAGCCACAACTTTGACAGAAACCAGCCTCTGAACACTGAAGCTTTCTTT.

The V call is TRBV2, the J call TRBJ1-5; 10 nucleotides agree with TRBD1. This CDR3 contains 14 residues. Germline CDR1 reads SNHLY; CDR2 reads FYNNEI. Trimming at V came to 5 bases and at J to 7 bases, leaving 5 bases not matched to a gene. In DNA, the CDR3 is TGTGCCAGCAGTCGGGGGACAGGGGTGCAGCCCCAGCATTTT. Translating it yields CASSRGTGVQPQHF.

V gene TRBV5-1 combines with J gene TRBJ2-7, with D perhaps matching TRBD2 (5 bases). The CDR3 runs 13 residues. Germline CDR1 reads SGHRS; CDR2 reads YFSETQ. V gave up 0 bases and J gave up 3 bases, with 7 bases separating them. As DNA, the CDR3 is TGCGCCAGCAGCTTGGCGGGGTTCTACGAGCAGTACTTC. This translates into CASSLAGFYEQYF. Full variable domain (rest looked up from reference TRBV5-1 and TRBJ2-7): KAGVTQTPRYLIKTRGQQVTLSCSPISGHRSVSWYQQTPGQGLQFLFEYFSETQRNKGNFPGRFSGRQFSNSRSEMNVSTLELGDSALYLCASSLAGFYEQYFGPGTRLTVT.

The chain is built from TRBV27 and TRBJ1-4; D perhaps matches TRBD1 (6 bases). V lost 3 bases, J lost 8 bases, and 13 bases lay in between. Germline V gives CDR1 MNHEY, CDR2 SMNVEV (reference sequence). CDR3 size: 14 residues. CDR3 nucleotide sequence: TGTGCCAGCAGTTTCAGGGGTCCGGGCGAAAAACTGTTTTTT. It encodes CASSFRGPGEKLFF.

The chain employs TRBV2 and TRBJ2-5, with TRBD1 matching 11 bases. Germline V gene sequence: CDR1 SNHLY, CDR2 FYNNEI. J gave up 5 bases and V 1 base, and 3 bases lay outside the gene matches. The CDR3 covers 15 residues. DNA for the CDR3: TGTGCCAGCAGTGAAGGGACAGGGGGCCGGGAGACCCAGTACTTC. This codes for CASSEGTGGRETQYF. Filled out from reference TRBV2 and TRBJ2-5, the complete variable domain reads EPEVTQTPSHQVTQMGQEVILRCVPISNHLYFYWYRQILGQKVEFLVSFYNNEISEKSEIFDDQFSVERPDGSNFTLKIRSTKLEDSAMYFCASSEGTGGRETQYFGPGTRLLVL.

The rearrangement uses TRBV4-3 and TRBJ2-7, with a tentative D call TRBD2 (6 bases). V was clipped by 1 base and J by 2 bases, with 9 bases between them. This CDR3 comprises 14 residues. Germline V gives CDR1 LGHNA, CDR2 YSLEER. In DNA, the CDR3 is TGCGCCAGCAGCCAAGCCACGGGAGCCTACGAGCAGTACTTC. Translation gives CASSQATGAYEQYF.

V gene TRBV2 combines with J gene TRBJ2-7; TRBD2 agrees at 13 bases. Looked up from germline, CDR1 is SNHLY and CDR2 is FYNNEI. The trim removed 5 bases at V and 7 bases at J, leaving 2 bases unmatched. The CDR3 runs 13 residues. CDR3 bases: TGTGCCAGCAGTCCACTAGCGGGAGGGGAGCAGTACTTC. Translating gives CASSPLAGGEQYF.

This chain connects TRBV30 to TRBJ2-7; TRBD1 might be the D (6 bases). The germline V and J ends were trimmed by 3 bases and 2 bases, with 14 bases remaining between them. This CDR3 has 14 amino acids. Germline V gene sequence: CDR1 GTSNPN, CDR2 SVGIG (reference sequence). For the CDR3, the DNA is TGTGCCTGGAGGATGGCAGGGGTTCCCTACGAGCAGTACTTC. This codes for CAWRMAGVPYEQYF.